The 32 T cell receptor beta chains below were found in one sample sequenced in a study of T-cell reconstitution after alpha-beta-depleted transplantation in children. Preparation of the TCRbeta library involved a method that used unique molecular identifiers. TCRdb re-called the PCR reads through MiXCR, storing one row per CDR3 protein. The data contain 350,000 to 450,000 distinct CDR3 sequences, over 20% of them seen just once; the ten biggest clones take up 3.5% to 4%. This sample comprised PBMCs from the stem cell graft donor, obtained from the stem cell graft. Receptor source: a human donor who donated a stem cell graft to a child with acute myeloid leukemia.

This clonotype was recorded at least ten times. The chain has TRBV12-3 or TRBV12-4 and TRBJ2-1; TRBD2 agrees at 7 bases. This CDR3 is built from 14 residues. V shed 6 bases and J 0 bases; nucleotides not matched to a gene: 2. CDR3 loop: CASRGGSSYNEQFF. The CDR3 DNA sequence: TGTGCCAGCAGAGGCGGGAGCTCCTACAATGAGCAGTTCTTC.

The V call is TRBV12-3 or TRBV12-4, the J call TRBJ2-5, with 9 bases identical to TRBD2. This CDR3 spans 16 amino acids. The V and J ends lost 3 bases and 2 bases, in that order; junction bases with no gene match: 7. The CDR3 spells CASSFPTSGLQETQYF. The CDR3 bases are TGTGCCAGCAGTTTTCCGACTAGCGGTCTACAAGAGACCCAGTACTTC.

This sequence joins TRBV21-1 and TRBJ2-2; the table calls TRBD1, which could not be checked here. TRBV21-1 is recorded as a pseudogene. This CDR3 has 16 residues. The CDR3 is CASSKWTGTFTGELFF. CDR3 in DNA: TGTGCCAGCAGCAAATGGACAGGGACTTTCACCGGGGAGCTGTTTTTT.

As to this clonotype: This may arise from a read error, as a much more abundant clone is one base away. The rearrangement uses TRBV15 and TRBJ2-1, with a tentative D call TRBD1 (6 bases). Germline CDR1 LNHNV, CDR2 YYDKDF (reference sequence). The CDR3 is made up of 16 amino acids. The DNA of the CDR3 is TGTGCCACCAGCAGAGATTTTTGGGGACACTACTATGAGCAGTTCTTC. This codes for CATSRDFWGHYYEQFF.

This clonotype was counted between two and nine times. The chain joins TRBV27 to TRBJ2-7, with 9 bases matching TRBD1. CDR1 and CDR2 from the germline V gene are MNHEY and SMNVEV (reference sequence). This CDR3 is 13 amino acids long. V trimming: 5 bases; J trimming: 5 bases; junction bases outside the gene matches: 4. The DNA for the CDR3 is TGTGCCAGCAGTGGGGACAGGGCGGACGAGCAGTACTTC. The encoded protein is CASSGDRADEQYF.

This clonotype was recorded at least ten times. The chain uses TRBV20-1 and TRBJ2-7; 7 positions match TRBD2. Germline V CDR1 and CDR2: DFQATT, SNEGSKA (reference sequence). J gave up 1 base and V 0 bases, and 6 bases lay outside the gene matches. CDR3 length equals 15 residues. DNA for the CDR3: TGCAGTGCTAGAGATCTCTCTAGCGGATCCTACGAGCAGTACTTC. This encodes CSARDLSSGSYEQYF.

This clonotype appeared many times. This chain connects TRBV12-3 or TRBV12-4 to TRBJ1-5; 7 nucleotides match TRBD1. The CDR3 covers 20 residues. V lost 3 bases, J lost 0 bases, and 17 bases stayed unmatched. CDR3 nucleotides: TGTGCCAGCAGTTTCAGGGTTGGCGACAGGGAGGGTCATAGCAATCAGCCCCAGCATTTT. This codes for CASSFRVGDREGHSNQPQHF.

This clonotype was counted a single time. The CDR3, as DNA: TGTGCCAGCAGCCAGGACTCGGAGGTGGAGACCCAGTACTTC. Amino acid sequence: CASSQDSEVETQYF. The rearrangement joins TRBV7-3 to TRBJ2-5; tentative D call: TRBD2 (5 bases). This CDR3 is built from 14 residues. V was cut by 5 bases and J by 5 bases, with 15 bases left in between. Germline-derived CDR1 and CDR2 are SGHTA and FQGTGA. Using reference TRBV7-3 and TRBJ2-5 for the parts outside the CDR3, the full variable domain is GAGVSQTPSNKVTEKGKYVELRCDPISGHTALYWYRQSLGQGPEFLIYFQGTGAADDSGLPNDRFFAVRPEGSVSTLKIQRTERGDSAVYLCASSQDSEVETQYFGPGTRLLVL.

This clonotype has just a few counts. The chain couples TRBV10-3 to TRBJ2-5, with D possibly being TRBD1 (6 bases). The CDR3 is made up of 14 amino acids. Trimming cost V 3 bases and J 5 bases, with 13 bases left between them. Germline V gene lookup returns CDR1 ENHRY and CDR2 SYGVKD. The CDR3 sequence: CAISDQDSLETQYF. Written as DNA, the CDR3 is TGTGCCATCAGTGACCAGGACAGTTTGGAGACCCAGTACTTC.

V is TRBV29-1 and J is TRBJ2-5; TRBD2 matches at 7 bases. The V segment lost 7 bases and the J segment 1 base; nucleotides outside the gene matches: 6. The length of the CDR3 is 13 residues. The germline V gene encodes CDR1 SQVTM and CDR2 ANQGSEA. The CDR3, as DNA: TGCAGCGGGGCACTAGCGCGCCAAGAGACCCAGTACTTC. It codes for CSGALARQETQYF.

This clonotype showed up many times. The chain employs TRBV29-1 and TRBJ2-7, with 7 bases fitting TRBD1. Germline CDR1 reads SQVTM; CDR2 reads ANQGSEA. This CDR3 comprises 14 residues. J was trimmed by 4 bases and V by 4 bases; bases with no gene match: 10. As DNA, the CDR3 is TGCAGCGTTGGGGCAAAGACAGGGACATACGAGCAGTACTTC. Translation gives CSVGAKTGTYEQYF.

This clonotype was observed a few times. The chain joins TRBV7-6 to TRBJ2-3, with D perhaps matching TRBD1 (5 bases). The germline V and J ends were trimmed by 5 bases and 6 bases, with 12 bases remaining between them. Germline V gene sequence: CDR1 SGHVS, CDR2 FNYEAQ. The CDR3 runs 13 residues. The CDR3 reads CASSPGPGDTQYF. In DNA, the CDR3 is TGTGCCAGCAGCCCCGGGCCAGGGGATACGCAGTATTTT. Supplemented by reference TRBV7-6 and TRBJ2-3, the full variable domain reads GAGVSQSPRYKVTKRGQDVALRCDPISGHVSLYWYRQALGQGPEFLTYFNYEAQQDKSGLPNDRFSAERPEGSISTLTIQRTEQRDSAMYRCASSPGPGDTQYFGPGTRLTVL.

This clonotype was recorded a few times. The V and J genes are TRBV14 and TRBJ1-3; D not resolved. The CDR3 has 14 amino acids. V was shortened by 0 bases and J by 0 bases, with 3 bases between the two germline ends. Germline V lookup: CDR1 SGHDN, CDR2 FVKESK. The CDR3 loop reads CASSQDLSGNTIYF. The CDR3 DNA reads TGTGCCAGCAGCCAAGACCTCTCTGGAAACACCATATATTTT.

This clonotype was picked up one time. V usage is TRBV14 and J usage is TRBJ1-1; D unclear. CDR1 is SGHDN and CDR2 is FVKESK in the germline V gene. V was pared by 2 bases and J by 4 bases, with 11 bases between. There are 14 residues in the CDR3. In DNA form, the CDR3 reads TGTGCCAGCAGCCAATTGGAGGGTGTCACTGAAGCTTTCTTT. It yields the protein CASSQLEGVTEAFF.

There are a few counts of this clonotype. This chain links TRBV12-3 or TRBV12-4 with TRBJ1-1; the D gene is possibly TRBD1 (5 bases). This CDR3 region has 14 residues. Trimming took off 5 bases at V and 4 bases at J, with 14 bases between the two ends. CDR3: CASSQIRGGTEAFF. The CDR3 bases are TGTGCCAGCAGTCAGATACGGGGGGGCACTGAAGCTTTCTTT.

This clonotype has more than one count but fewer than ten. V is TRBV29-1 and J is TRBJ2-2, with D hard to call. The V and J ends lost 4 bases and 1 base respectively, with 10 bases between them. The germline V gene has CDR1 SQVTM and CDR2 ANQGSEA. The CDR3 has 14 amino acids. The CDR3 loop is CSVGGVLNTGELFF. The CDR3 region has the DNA TGCAGCGTTGGTGGCGTTTTGAACACCGGGGAGCTGTTTTTT.

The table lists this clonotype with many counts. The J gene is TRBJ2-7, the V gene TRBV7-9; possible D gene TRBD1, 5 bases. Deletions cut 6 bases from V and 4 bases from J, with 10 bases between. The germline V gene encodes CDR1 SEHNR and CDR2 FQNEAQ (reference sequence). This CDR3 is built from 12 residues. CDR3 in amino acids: CASSRTGYEQYF. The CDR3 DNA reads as TGTGCCAGCAGTCGAACAGGTTACGAGCAGTACTTC.

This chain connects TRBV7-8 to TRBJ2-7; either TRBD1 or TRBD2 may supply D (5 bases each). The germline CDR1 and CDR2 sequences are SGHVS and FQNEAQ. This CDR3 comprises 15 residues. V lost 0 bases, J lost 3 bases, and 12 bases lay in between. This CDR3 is CASSLARGRVYEQYF. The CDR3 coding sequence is TGTGCCAGCAGCTTAGCGAGGGGTAGGGTCTACGAGCAGTACTTC.

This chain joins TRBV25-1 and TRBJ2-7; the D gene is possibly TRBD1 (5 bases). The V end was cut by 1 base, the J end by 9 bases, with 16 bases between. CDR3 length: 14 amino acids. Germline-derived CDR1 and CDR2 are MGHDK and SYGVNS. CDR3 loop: CASSESLEQVAQYF. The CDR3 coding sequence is TGTGCCAGCAGTGAATCTCTTGAACAGGTGGCGCAGTACTTC.

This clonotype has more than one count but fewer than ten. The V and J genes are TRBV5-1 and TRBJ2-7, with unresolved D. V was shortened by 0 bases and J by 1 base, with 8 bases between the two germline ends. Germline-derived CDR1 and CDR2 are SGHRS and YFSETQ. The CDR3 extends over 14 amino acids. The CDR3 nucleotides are TGCGCCAGCAGCTTGGAGGTCACTTCCTACGAGCAGTACTTC. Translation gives CASSLEVTSYEQYF. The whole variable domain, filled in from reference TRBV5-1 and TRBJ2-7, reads KAGVTQTPRYLIKTRGQQVTLSCSPISGHRSVSWYQQTPGQGLQFLFEYFSETQRNKGNFPGRFSGRQFSNSRSEMNVSTLELGDSALYLCASSLEVTSYEQYFGPGTRLTVT.

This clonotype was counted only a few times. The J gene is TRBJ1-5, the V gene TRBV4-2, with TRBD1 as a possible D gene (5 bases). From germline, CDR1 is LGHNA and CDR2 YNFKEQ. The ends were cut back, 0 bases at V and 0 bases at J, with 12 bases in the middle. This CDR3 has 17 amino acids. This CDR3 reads CASSQDAGSGSNQPQHF. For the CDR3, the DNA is TGTGCCAGCAGCCAAGATGCAGGGAGCGGTAGCAATCAGCCCCAGCATTTT.

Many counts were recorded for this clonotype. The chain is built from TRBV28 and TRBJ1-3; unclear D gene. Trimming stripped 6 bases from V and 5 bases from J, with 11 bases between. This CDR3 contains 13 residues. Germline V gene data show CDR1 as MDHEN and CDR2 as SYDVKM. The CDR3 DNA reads TGTGCCAGCAGCCCCGTGGGGAGAAACACCATATATTTT. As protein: CASSPVGRNTIYF.

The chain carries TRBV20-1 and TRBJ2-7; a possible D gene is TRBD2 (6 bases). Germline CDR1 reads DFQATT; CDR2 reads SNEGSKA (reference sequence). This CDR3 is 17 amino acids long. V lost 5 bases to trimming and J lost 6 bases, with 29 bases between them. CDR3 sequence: CSALTPGLPNYLGEQYF. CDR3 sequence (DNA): TGCAGTGCTCTAACTCCGGGACTCCCCAATTATTTGGGCGAGCAGTACTTC.

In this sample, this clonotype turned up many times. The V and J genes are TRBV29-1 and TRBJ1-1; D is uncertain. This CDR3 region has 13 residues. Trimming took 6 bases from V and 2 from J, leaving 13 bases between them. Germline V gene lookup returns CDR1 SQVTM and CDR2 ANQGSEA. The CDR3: CSVPSKGNTEAFF. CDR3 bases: TGCAGCGTCCCTAGTAAGGGTAACACTGAAGCTTTCTTT.

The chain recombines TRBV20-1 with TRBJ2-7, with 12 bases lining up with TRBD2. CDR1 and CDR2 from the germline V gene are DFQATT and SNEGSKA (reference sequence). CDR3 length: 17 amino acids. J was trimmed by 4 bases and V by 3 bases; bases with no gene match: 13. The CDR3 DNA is TGCAGTGCTAGCCTCACCCCCTGGACTAGCGGGAAATACGAGCAGTACTTC. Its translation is CSASLTPWTSGKYEQYF.

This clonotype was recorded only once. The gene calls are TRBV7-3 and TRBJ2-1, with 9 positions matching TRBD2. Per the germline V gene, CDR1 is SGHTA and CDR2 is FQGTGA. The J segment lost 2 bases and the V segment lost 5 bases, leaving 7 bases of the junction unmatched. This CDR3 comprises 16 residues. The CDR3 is CASSPSGLAPYNEQFF. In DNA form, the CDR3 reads TGTGCCAGCAGCCCATCGGGACTAGCTCCCTACAATGAGCAGTTCTTC.

The CDR3 nucleotides are TGTGCCAGCAGCTATCCACCGCCGGGTTACAATGAGCAGTTCTTC. Translation gives CASSYPPPGYNEQFF. The chain uses TRBV7-2 and TRBJ2-1; D gene uncertain. The germline CDR1 and CDR2 sequences are SGHTA and FQGNSA. This CDR3 is 15 amino acids long. Trimming took 4 bases from V and 4 from J, leaving 14 bases between them.

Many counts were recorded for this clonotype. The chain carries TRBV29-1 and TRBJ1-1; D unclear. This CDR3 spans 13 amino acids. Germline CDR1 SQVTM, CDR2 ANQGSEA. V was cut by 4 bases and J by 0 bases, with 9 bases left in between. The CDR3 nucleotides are TGCAGCGTTGGAAATGGGATGAACACTGAAGCTTTCTTT. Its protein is CSVGNGMNTEAFF.

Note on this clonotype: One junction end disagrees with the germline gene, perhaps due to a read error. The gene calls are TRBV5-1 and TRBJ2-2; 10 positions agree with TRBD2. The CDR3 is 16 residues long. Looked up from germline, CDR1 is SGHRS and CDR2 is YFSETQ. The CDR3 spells CASSLGLAGATGELFF. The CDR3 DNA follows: TGCGCCAGCAGTTTGGGTCTAGCGGGAGCCACCGGGGAGCTGTTTTTT. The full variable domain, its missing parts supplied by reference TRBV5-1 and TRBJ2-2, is KAGVTQTPRYLIKTRGQQVTLSCSPISGHRSVSWYQQTPGQGLQFLFEYFSETQRNKGNFPGRFSGRQFSNSRSEMNVSTLELGDSALYLCASSLGLAGATGELFFGEGSRLTVL.

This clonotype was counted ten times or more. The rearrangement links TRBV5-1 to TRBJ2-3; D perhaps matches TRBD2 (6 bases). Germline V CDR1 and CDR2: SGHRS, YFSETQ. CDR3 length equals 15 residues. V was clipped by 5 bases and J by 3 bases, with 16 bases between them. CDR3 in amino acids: CASSNPGLATDTQYF. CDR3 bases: TGCGCCAGCAGTAATCCGGGACTGGCAACAGATACGCAGTATTTT.

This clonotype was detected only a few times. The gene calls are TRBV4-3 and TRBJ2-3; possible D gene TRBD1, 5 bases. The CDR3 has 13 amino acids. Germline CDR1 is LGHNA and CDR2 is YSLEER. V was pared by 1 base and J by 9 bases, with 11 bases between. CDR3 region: CASSQVSGLTQYF. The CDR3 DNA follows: TGCGCCAGCAGCCAAGTTTCAGGGCTCACGCAGTATTTT.

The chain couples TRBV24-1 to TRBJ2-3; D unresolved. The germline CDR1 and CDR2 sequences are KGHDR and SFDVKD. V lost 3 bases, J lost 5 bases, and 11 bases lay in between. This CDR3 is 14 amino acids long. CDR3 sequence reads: CATSDGVERDTQYF. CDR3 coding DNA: TGTGCCACCAGTGATGGTGTAGAAAGAGATACGCAGTATTTT.